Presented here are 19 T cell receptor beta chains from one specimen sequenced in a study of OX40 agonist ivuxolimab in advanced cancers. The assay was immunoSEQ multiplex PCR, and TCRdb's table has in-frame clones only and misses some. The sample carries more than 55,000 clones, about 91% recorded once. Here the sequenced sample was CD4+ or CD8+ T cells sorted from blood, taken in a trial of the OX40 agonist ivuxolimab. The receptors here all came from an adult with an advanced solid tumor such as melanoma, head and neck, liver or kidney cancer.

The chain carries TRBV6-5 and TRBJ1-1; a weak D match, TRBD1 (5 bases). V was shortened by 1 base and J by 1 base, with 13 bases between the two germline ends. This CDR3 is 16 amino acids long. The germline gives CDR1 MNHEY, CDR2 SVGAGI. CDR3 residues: CASSYFPGRGNTEAFF. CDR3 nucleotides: TGTGCCAGCAGTTACTTCCCGGGACGCGGGAACACTGAAGCTTTCTTT.

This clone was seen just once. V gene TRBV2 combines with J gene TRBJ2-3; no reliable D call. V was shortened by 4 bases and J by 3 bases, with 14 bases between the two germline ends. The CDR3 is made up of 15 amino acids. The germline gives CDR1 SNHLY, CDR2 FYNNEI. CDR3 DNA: TGTGCCAGCAGTGCTTTCGCGGAACGAACAGATACGCAGTATTTT. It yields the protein CASSAFAERTDTQYF.

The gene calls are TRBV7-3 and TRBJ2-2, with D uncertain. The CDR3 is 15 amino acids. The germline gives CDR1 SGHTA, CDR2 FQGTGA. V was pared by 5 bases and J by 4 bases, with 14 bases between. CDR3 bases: TGTGCCAGCAGCCAAGGGATCCCAGGCACCGGGGAGCTGTTTTTT. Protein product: CASSQGIPGTGELFF.

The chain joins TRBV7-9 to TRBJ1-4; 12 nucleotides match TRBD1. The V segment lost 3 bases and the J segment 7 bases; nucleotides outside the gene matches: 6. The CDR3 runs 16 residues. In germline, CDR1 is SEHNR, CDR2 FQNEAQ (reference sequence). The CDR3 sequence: CASSFSGTGGFEKLFF. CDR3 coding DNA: TGTGCCAGCAGCTTTTCCGGGACAGGGGGCTTTGAAAAACTGTTTTTT.

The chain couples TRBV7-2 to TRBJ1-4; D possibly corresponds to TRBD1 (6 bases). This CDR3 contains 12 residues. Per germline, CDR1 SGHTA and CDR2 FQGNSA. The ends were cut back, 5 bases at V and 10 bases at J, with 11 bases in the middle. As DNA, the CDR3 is TGTGCCAGCAGCCCACAGGGAGGAAAACTGTTTTTT. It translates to CASSPQGGKLFF.

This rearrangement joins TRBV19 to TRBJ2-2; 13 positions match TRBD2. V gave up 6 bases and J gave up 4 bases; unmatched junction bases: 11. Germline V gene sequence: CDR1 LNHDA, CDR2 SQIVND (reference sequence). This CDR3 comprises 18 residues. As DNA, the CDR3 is TGTGCCAGTAGCACCCGGACTAGCGGGAGACCCGGCACCGGGGAGCTGTTTTTT. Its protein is CASSTRTSGRPGTGELFF.

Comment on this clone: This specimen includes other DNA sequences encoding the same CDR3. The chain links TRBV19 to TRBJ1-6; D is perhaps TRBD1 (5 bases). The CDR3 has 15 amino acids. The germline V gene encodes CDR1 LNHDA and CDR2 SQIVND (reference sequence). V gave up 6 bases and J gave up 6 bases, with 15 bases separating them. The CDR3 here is CASSLEGLLNSPLHF. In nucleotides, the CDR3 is TGTGCCAGTAGCCTTGAGGGACTGCTTAATTCACCCCTCCACTTT.

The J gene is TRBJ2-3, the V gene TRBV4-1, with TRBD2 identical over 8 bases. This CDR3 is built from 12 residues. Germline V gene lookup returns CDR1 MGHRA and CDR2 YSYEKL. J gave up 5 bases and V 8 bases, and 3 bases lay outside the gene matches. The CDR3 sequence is CASSGGGDTQYF. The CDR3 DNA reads TGCGCCAGCTCCGGGGGGGGAGATACGCAGTATTTT.

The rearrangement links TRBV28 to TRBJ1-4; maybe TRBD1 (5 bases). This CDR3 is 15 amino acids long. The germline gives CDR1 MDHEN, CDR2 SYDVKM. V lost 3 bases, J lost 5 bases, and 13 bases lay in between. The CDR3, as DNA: TGTGCCAGCAGTTTGGCCGGCGGGGGAAATGAAAAACTGTTTTTT. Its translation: CASSLAGGGNEKLFF.

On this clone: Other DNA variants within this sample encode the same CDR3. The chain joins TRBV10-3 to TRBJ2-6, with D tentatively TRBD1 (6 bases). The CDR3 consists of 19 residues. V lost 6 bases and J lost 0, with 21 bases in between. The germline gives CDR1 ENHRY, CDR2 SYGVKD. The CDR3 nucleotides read TGTGCCATCAGCGCCATCACCCCAGGGGCCAGCTCTGGGGCCAACGTCCTGACTTTC. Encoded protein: CAISAITPGASSGANVLTF.

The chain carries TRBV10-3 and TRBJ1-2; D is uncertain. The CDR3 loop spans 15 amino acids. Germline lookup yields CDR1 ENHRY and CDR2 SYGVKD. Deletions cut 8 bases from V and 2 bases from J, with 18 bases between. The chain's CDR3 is CAISRARTENYGYTF. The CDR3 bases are TGTGCCATCTCCCGGGCTCGGACGGAGAACTATGGCTACACCTTC.

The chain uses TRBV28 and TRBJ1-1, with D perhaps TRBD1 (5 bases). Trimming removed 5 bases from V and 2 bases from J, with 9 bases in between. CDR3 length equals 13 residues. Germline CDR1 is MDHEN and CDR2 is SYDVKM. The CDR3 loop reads CASSRDGNTEAFF. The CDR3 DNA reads TGTGCCAGCAGTAGGGACGGCAACACTGAAGCTTTCTTT.

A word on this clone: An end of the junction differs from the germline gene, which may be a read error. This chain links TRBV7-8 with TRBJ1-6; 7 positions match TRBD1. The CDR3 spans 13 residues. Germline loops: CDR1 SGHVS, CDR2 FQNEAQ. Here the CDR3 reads CATSRGLNSPLHF. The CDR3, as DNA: TGTGCCACCAGCAGGGGGTTAAATTCACCCCTCCACTTT.

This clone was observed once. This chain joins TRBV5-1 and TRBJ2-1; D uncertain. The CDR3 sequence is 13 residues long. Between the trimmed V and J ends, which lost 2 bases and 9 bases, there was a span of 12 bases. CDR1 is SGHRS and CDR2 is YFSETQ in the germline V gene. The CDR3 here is CASSFPGRGEQFF. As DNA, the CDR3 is TGCGCCAGCAGCTTCCCGGGCCGAGGTGAGCAGTTCTTC.

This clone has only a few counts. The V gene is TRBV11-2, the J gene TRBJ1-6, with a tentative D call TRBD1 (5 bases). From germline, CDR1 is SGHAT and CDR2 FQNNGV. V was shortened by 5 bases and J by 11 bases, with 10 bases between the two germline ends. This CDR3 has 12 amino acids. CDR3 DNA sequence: TGTGCCAGCAGCCGGCGGGGGACACCCCTCCACTTT. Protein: CASSRRGTPLHF.

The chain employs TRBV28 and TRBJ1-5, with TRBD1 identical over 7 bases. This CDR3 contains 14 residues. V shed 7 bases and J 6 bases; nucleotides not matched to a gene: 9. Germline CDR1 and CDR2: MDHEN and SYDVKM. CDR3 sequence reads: CASTPGQRGQPQHF. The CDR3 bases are TGTGCCAGCACTCCGGGACAGCGAGGTCAGCCCCAGCATTTT.

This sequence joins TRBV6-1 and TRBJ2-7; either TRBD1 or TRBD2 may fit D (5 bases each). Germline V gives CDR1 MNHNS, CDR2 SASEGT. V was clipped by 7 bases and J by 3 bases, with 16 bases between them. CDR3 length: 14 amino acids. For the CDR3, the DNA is TGTGCCAGCAACCCGCGAAGGGGAGTCTACGAGCAGTACTTC. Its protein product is CASNPRRGVYEQYF.

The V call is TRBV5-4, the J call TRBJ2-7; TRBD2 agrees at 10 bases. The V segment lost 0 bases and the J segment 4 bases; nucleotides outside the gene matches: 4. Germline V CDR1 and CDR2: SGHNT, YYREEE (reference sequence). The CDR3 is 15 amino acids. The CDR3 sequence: CASSLGLAGEYEQYF. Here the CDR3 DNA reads TGTGCCAGCAGCTTGGGGCTAGCGGGAGAATACGAGCAGTACTTC. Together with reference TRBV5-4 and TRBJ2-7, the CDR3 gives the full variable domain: ETGVTQSPTHLIKTRGQQVTLRCSSQSGHNTVSWYQQALGQGPQFIFQYYREEENGRGNFPPRFSGLQFPNYSSELNVNALELDDSALYLCASSLGLAGEYEQYFGPGTRLTVT.

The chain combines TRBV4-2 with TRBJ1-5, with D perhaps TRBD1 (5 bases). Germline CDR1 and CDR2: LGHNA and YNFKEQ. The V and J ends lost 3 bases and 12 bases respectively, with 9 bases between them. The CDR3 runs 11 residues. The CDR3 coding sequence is TGTGCCAGCAGCCATCAGGGTCACCAGCATTTT. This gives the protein CASSHQGHQHF.